This T cell receptor beta chain was captured by sequencing in a study of OX40 agonist ivuxolimab in advanced cancers. In the study overall: Therapy given before enrollment (anti-PD-1, anti-PD-L1 or anti-CTLA-4) was allowed, and approximately 40% had some. General observations from the study: Expansion of clones was among the lowest in partial responders at 0.1-3.0 mg/kg. At doses 0.1 to 3.0 mg/kg, CD4+ and CD8+ clones expanded. Among the nonresponders, some also had low normalized T-cell clonal expansion.

V was cut by 4 bases and J by 6 bases, with 7 bases left in between. The CDR3 totals 11 residues. Germline V lookup: CDR1 SGHNT, CDR2 YYREEE (reference sequence). Data came from immunoSEQ multiplex PCR; TCRdb stores just in-frame clones and leaves some out. The table records some 68,000 clones, 86% of them present only once. On this clone: Its antigen remains unknown.

The chain links TRBV5-4 to TRBJ1-2; D is possibly TRBD1 (6 bases). This specimen was CD4+ or CD8+ T cells sorted from blood, taken in a trial of the OX40 agonist ivuxolimab. The source of this sequence is an adult with an advanced solid tumor such as melanoma, head and neck, liver or kidney cancer. The CDR3: CASSHRDGYTF. CDR3 DNA sequence: TGTGCCAGCAGCCACAGGGATGGCTACACCTTC.